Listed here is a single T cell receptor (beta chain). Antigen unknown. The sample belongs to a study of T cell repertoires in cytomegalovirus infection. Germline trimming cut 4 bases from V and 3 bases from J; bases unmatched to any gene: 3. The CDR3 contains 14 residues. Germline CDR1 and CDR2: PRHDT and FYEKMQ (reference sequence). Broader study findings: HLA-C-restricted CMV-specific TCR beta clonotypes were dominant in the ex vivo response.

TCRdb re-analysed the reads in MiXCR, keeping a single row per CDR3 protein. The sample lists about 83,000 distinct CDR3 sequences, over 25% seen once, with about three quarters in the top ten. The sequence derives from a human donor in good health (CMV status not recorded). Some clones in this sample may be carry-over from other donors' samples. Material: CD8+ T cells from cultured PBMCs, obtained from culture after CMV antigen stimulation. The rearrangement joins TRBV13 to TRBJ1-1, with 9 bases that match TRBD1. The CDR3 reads CASSYGTGHTEAFF. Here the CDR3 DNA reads TGTGCCAGCAGCTACGGGACAGGGCACACTGAAGCTTTCTTT.